This T cell receptor beta chain derives from a study of blood T cell repertoires in COVID-19. Overall study: In each case, the material was cDNA or gDNA derived from T cells, B-cell-depleted T cells, or PBMCs.

As processed by the authors: Reference gene primer amplification in the assay estimated nucleated cell counts. The table came from immunoSEQ multiplex PCR; TCRdb's copy has only in-frame clones and leaves some out. The V and J calls and clone size are taken from that table; D and trimming were inferred from the DNA. The sample has 250,000 to 350,000 clones, approximately 92% seen once. The CDR3 loop spans 15 amino acids. Per germline, CDR1 KGHSH and CDR2 LQKENI. The V end was cut by 1 base, the J end by 5 bases, with 12 bases between. Specimen: peripheral blood. The TCR comes from a woman aged 30 to 39 with COVID-19, enrolled during active disease. The rearrangement uses TRBV18 and TRBJ1-5; D perhaps matches TRBD1 (5 bases). CDR3 nucleotides: TGTGCCAGCTCACCACGTCAGGTACAGGATCAGCCCCAGCATTTT. This sequence encodes CASSPRQVQDQPQHF.